The 21 T cell receptor beta chains presented below share a single source sample, sequenced in a study of cytomegalovirus exposure and HLA in healthy donors. This PCR relied on a set of 60 Vbeta primers and 13 Jbeta primers. Sequenced by immunoSEQ multiplex PCR; TCRdb stores in-frame clones only, minus some. The sample data list around 75,000 clones. The sequenced sample was PBMCs. These receptors were taken from a man in his forties in good health and CMV-seronegative.

The V call is TRBV27, the J call TRBJ2-5, with 9 positions matching TRBD2. The J call may be mistaken, given a closer DNA end match to TRBJ2-7. There are 16 residues in the CDR3. Germline V gene sequence: CDR1 MNHEY, CDR2 SMNVEV (reference sequence). The CDR3 spells CASSLTQREDWYEQYF. Written as DNA, the CDR3 is TGTGCCAGCAGTTTAACCCAGCGGGAGGATTGGTACGAGCAGTACTTC.

The rearrangement links TRBV27 to TRBJ2-7; TRBD1 agrees at 9 bases. CDR1 is MNHEY, CDR2 SMNVEV, per germline (reference sequence). The CDR3 sequence is 15 residues long. J lost 5 bases, V lost 3 bases, and 8 bases had no gene match. This CDR3 reads CASSFWDRADHEQYF. In DNA, the CDR3 is TGTGCCAGCAGTTTCTGGGACAGGGCTGACCACGAGCAGTACTTC.

This chain joins TRBV27 and TRBJ1-5, with a tentative D call TRBD1 (5 bases). This CDR3 comprises 17 residues. Germline CDR1 MNHEY, CDR2 SMNVEV (reference sequence). V was trimmed by 4 bases and J by 0 bases, leaving 16 bases between them. The CDR3 sequence: CASSSGGGYNSNQPQHF. CDR3 coding DNA: TGTGCCAGCAGTTCCGGGGGGGGGTACAATAGCAATCAGCCCCAGCATTTT.

The chain combines TRBV9 with TRBJ2-7; 7 bases fit TRBD2. J gave up 2 bases and V 4 bases, and 6 bases lay outside the gene matches. There are 14 residues in the CDR3. Germline V lookup: CDR1 SGDLS, CDR2 YYNGEE. In DNA, the CDR3 is TGTGCCAGCAGCCCGAGCGGGGCCCCCTACGAGCAGTACTTC. Protein product: CASSPSGAPYEQYF.

The V gene is TRBV4-2, the J gene TRBJ1-2; 7 bases map to TRBD1. CDR1 and CDR2 from the germline V gene are LGHNA and YNFKEQ. This CDR3 is 15 amino acids long. The junction had 5 bases not matched to a gene; V was cut back by 0 bases and J by 4 bases. DNA of the CDR3: TGTGCCAGCAGCCAAGATGAGGGGGCAAGCTATGGCTACACCTTC. It yields the protein CASSQDEGASYGYTF.

The chain carries TRBV30 and TRBJ2-5; the D is unclear. This CDR3 has 12 amino acids. Trimming pared 2 bases from V and 5 bases from J, leaving 9 bases between. Germline CDR1 and CDR2: GTSNPN and SVGIG (reference sequence). The CDR3 DNA follows: TGTGCCTGGAGTCCTCAGTTTGAGACCCAGTACTTC. It codes for CAWSPQFETQYF.

This sequence joins TRBV9 and TRBJ2-5; 8 bases line up with TRBD1. Germline values: CDR1 SGDLS, CDR2 YYNGEE. V dropped 2 bases and J dropped 6; count of bases not matched to a gene: 3. The CDR3 consists of 13 residues. CDR3 nucleotides: TGTGCCAGCAGCGTCGACAGGGGCCAGACCCAGTACTTC. Translated, it gives CASSVDRGQTQYF.

The genes are TRBV6-1 and TRBJ1-2; 7 positions match TRBD1. The CDR3 has 14 residues. Losses at the gene ends were 1 base for V and 7 bases for J; bases not matched to a gene: 6. The germline gives CDR1 MNHNS, CDR2 SASEGT. The CDR3 DNA is TGTGCCAGCAGTGAAGAGACAGGGTACCTTGGCTACACCTTC. Its protein product is CASSEETGYLGYTF.

The rearrangement joins TRBV10-3 to TRBJ2-7, with 11 bases that match TRBD1. The CDR3 extends over 15 amino acids. In germline, CDR1 is ENHRY, CDR2 SYGVKD. The V gene end was trimmed by 5 bases and the J gene end by 5 bases; junction bases not matched to a gene: 8. The CDR3 nucleotides read TGTGCCATCAGTCGGACAGGGGGCGGTATACACGAGCAGTACTTC. Translating it yields CAISRTGGGIHEQYF.

This chain links TRBV30 with TRBJ1-1; D gene uncertain. Trimming stripped 1 base from V and 6 bases from J, with 6 bases between. This CDR3 spans 11 amino acids. Germline V gives CDR1 GTSNPN, CDR2 SVGIG (reference sequence). The CDR3 nucleotides are TGTGCCTGGAGTGAGCAGGCTGAAGCTTTCTTT. This sequence encodes CAWSEQAEAFF.

V usage is TRBV6-4 and J usage is TRBJ1-3, with D uncertain. Germline CDR1 reads MRHNA; CDR2 reads SNTAGT. The CDR3 length is 16 residues. Trimming left V 6 bases short and J 4 bases short, with 19 bases between. CDR3 DNA sequence: TGTGCCAGCAGGGGCCCGGCACCCATTTACGGAAACACCATATATTTT. Translated, it gives CASRGPAPIYGNTIYF.

J is TRBJ2-6 and V is TRBV5-6; D remains ambiguous. V was clipped by 3 bases and J by 0 bases, with 4 bases between them. Germline CDR1 and CDR2: SGHDT and YYEEEE. This CDR3 is 14 amino acids long. CDR3: CASSSGSGANVLTF. In DNA form, the CDR3 reads TGTGCCAGCAGCTCGGGCTCTGGGGCCAACGTCCTGACTTTC.

The rearrangement uses TRBV4-3 and TRBJ2-3, with 8 bases identical to TRBD2. J gave up 0 bases and V 3 bases, and 8 bases lay outside the gene matches. The CDR3 is 17 amino acids. Germline V gene sequence: CDR1 LGHNA, CDR2 YSLEER. The CDR3 DNA reads TGCGCCAGCAGCCACATTTCCAGCGGGGGAAGCACAGATACGCAGTATTTT. Translation: CASSHISSGGSTDTQYF.

The genes are TRBV28 and TRBJ1-4; TRBD1 matches 7 bases. The CDR3 is made up of 14 amino acids. CDR1 is MDHEN and CDR2 is SYDVKM in the germline V gene. J lost 6 bases, V lost 4 bases, and 5 bases had no gene match. CDR3 amino acids: CASSSADRDEKLFF. The CDR3 DNA is TGTGCCAGCAGTTCCGCCGACAGGGATGAAAAACTGTTTTTT.

This chain links TRBV7-2 with TRBJ2-3; possible D gene TRBD2, 6 bases. The germline CDR1 and CDR2 sequences are SGHTA and FQGNSA. V lost 5 bases and J lost 3, with 15 bases in between. This CDR3 contains 15 residues. CDR3 loop: CASSVGISGTDTQYF. The CDR3 coding sequence is TGTGCCAGCAGCGTGGGGATTAGCGGTACAGATACGCAGTATTTT.

The CDR3 here is CASSLGGTNSYEQYF. The CDR3 nucleotides read TGTGCCAGCAGTTTGGGGGGGACAAACTCCTACGAGCAGTACTTC. The chain is built from TRBV28 and TRBJ2-7; possible D gene TRBD2, 7 bases. Trimming pared 3 bases from V and 0 bases from J, leaving 12 bases between. Germline V gene data show CDR1 as MDHEN and CDR2 as SYDVKM. The CDR3 is 15 amino acids.

CDR3 sequence reads: CASSLEGESYEQYF. The CDR3 bases are TGTGCCAGCAGCCTCGAAGGGGAATCCTACGAGCAGTACTTC. The chain recombines TRBV13 with TRBJ2-7; D may be TRBD1 (5 bases). Trimming stripped 5 bases from V and 1 base from J, with 12 bases between. This CDR3 spans 14 amino acids. CDR1 and CDR2 (germline): PRHDT, FYEKMQ (reference sequence).

The gene calls are TRBV18 and TRBJ1-5, with 7 bases aligning to TRBD1. Losses at the gene ends were 3 bases for V and 1 base for J; bases not matched to a gene: 3. The CDR3 extends over 15 amino acids. Looked up from germline, CDR1 is KGHSH and CDR2 is LQKENI. CDR3 sequence (DNA): TGTGCCAGCTCACCGGAACAGGGGAGCAATCAGCCCCAGCATTTT. This sequence encodes CASSPEQGSNQPQHF.

This CDR3 is CASTEGTSGRADEQYF. The DNA for the CDR3 is TGTGCCAGCACCGAGGGAACTAGCGGGAGGGCCGATGAGCAGTACTTC. The rearrangement joins TRBV28 to TRBJ2-7; TRBD2 aligns across 13 bases. Losses at the gene ends were 7 bases for V and 7 bases for J; bases not matched to a gene: 13. Germline lookup yields CDR1 MDHEN and CDR2 SYDVKM. The CDR3 sequence is 16 residues long.

The chain links TRBV19 to TRBJ1-1; tentative D call: TRBD1 (6 bases). Trimming shortened V by 5 bases and J by 1 base, and 17 bases separated the two germline ends. The CDR3 covers 16 residues. Germline-derived CDR1 and CDR2 are LNHDA and SQIVND (reference sequence). This CDR3 is CASSAGQGIRNTEAFF. The CDR3 DNA follows: TGTGCCAGTAGTGCTGGGCAGGGGATACGGAACACTGAAGCTTTCTTT.

The chain is built from TRBV30 and TRBJ1-4; D is perhaps TRBD1 (5 bases). V was clipped by 0 bases and J by 8 bases, with 16 bases between them. The CDR3 contains 15 residues. CDR1 is GTSNPN, CDR2 SVGIG, per germline (reference sequence). The CDR3 DNA follows: TGTGCCTGGAGTGTTTTTCAGGGATCAGGAGAAAAACTGTTTTTT. It yields the protein CAWSVFQGSGEKLFF.